The next 23 T cell receptor beta chains were all read from a single sample in a study of blood T cell repertoires in COVID-19. The repertoire was sequenced with immunoSEQ multiplex PCR; TCRdb's copy has only in-frame clones and lacks some. The sample contains about 170,000 clones, approximately 86% of which appear only once. Input material: peripheral blood. The receptors come from a woman older than 75 with COVID-19, enrolled during active disease.

This rearrangement joins TRBV7-3 to TRBJ1-5, with D tentatively TRBD1 (6 bases). The CDR3 contains 13 residues. Germline-derived CDR1 and CDR2 are SGHTA and FQGTGA. V was trimmed by 2 bases and J by 7 bases, leaving 9 bases between them. The CDR3 DNA reads TGTGCCAGCAGCTTAGGGGGGGGCCAGCCCCAGCATTTT. As protein: CASSLGGGQPQHF. The full variable domain, its missing parts supplied by reference TRBV7-3 and TRBJ1-5, is GAGVSQTPSNKVTEKGKYVELRCDPISGHTALYWYRQSLGQGPEFLIYFQGTGAADDSGLPNDRFFAVRPEGSVSTLKIQRTERGDSAVYLCASSLGGGQPQHFGDGTRLSIL.

This clone was seen a handful of times. The chain links TRBV5-4 to TRBJ2-3; 9 nucleotides align to TRBD1. Trimming cost V 4 bases and J 6 bases; bases outside gene matches: 6. Germline CDR1 SGHNT, CDR2 YYREEE (reference sequence). CDR3 length equals 14 residues. The CDR3 DNA reads as TGTGCCAGCAGCGCCGACAGGGGGTCGGATACGCAGTATTTT. This encodes CASSADRGSDTQYF.

V usage is TRBV29-1 and J usage is TRBJ1-1; TRBD1 agrees at 10 bases. CDR1 SQVTM and CDR2 ANQGSEA come from the germline V gene. The junction had 6 bases not matched to a gene; V was cut back by 7 bases and J by 4 bases. CDR3 length equals 13 residues. The CDR3 reads CSGQGAQGTEAFF. The CDR3 DNA reads TGCAGCGGACAGGGGGCGCAGGGCACTGAAGCTTTCTTT.

The V gene is TRBV2, the J gene TRBJ1-6; TRBD1 matches at 8 bases. The ends lost 5 bases at V and 7 bases at J; junction bases unmatched: 7. Looked up from germline, CDR1 is SNHLY and CDR2 is FYNNEI. CDR3 length equals 15 residues. The CDR3 sequence: CASSQDRAGNSPLHF. In nucleotides, the CDR3 is TGTGCCAGCAGTCAGGACAGGGCGGGAAATTCACCCCTCCACTTT.

The chain has TRBV5-5 and TRBJ1-3; possibly TRBD1 for D (5 bases). Germline V gene sequence: CDR1 SGHKS, CDR2 YYEKEE (reference sequence). Trimming took off 7 bases at V and 6 bases at J, with 17 bases between the two ends. The CDR3 loop spans 14 amino acids. CDR3 bases: TGTGCCAGCGGAGACAGCCTTAAGACAAACACCATATATTTT. Protein product: CASGDSLKTNTIYF.

The gene calls are TRBV2 and TRBJ2-5; 7 nucleotides line up with TRBD1. The CDR3 runs 15 residues. V shed 7 bases and J 0 bases; nucleotides not matched to a gene: 8. The germline gives CDR1 SNHLY, CDR2 FYNNEI. Written as DNA, the CDR3 is TGTGCCAGCAAGAAGGACAGGACCTACCAAGAGACCCAGTACTTC. Translating gives CASKKDRTYQETQYF.

The J gene is TRBJ1-3, the V gene TRBV20-1, with a weak D call TRBD1 (5 bases). V lost 3 bases and J lost 8, with 17 bases in between. The CDR3 sequence is 14 residues long. Germline V gene sequence: CDR1 DFQATT, CDR2 SNEGSKA (reference sequence). The CDR3 here is CSASSPGRADTIYF. The CDR3 DNA follows: TGCAGTGCTAGTTCTCCAGGCAGGGCAGACACCATATATTTT.

The rearrangement links TRBV12-3 or TRBV12-4 to TRBJ1-2; TRBD1 agrees at 9 bases. CDR3 length: 13 amino acids. V was pared by 6 bases and J by 7 bases, with 6 bases of the junction left unmatched. CDR3 in amino acids: CASRPDRGVGYTF. CDR3 nucleotide sequence: TGTGCCAGCAGACCTGACAGGGGGGTTGGCTACACCTTC.

The sample holds a few counts of this clone. The chain couples TRBV15 to TRBJ1-5, with 9 bases lining up with TRBD1. The CDR3 covers 15 residues. Germline CDR1 reads LNHNV; CDR2 reads YYDKDF (reference sequence). J lost 2 bases, V lost 5 bases, and 4 bases had no gene match. The CDR3 coding sequence is TGTGCCACCAGCGGGGACAGGGCCCGCAATCAGCCCCAGCATTTT. It encodes CATSGDRARNQPQHF.

The rearrangement joins TRBV4-1 to TRBJ1-2; 7 bases match TRBD1. This CDR3 spans 14 amino acids. Trimming cost V 3 bases and J 8 bases; bases outside gene matches: 9. CDR1 and CDR2 from the germline V gene are MGHRA and YSYEKL. CDR3 amino acids: CASSQEGARGGYTF. The CDR3 DNA sequence: TGCGCCAGCAGCCAGGAGGGGGCTCGTGGAGGCTACACCTTC.

This clone was counted a single time. The genes are TRBV19 and TRBJ1-1; maybe TRBD1 (5 bases). Between the trimmed V and J ends, which lost 3 bases and 3 bases, there was a span of 17 bases. The germline gives CDR1 LNHDA, CDR2 SQIVND (reference sequence). The CDR3 consists of 16 residues. The CDR3 sequence: CASSILGGTFDTEAFF. In DNA form, the CDR3 reads TGTGCCAGTAGTATTCTCGGTGGGACTTTCGACACTGAAGCTTTCTTT.

The rearrangement links TRBV7-3 to TRBJ2-7; 11 bases agree with TRBD1. J was trimmed by 6 bases and V by 5 bases; bases with no gene match: 15. This CDR3 is built from 17 residues. Germline-derived CDR1 and CDR2 are SGHTA and FQGTGA. CDR3 DNA: TGTGCCAGCAGCCCCACCGTCGGGACAGGGGGTAGAGGCGAGCAGTACTTC. It codes for CASSPTVGTGGRGEQYF. The entire variable domain, with the rest obtained from reference TRBV7-3 and TRBJ2-7, is as follows: GAGVSQTPSNKVTEKGKYVELRCDPISGHTALYWYRQSLGQGPEFLIYFQGTGAADDSGLPNDRFFAVRPEGSVSTLKIQRTERGDSAVYLCASSPTVGTGGRGEQYFGPGTRLTVT.

The gene calls are TRBV5-5 and TRBJ2-1, with 9 bases matching TRBD1. The junction had 2 bases not matched to a gene; V was cut back by 1 base and J by 3 bases. The CDR3 is 15 residues long. Germline loops: CDR1 SGHKS, CDR2 YYEKEE (reference sequence). The CDR3 nucleotides read TGTGCCAGCAGCTTGAGGACAGGGGTCTACAATGAGCAGTTCTTC. Translated, it gives CASSLRTGVYNEQFF.

V is TRBV29-1 and J is TRBJ2-5, with TRBD1 matching 7 bases. Looked up from germline, CDR1 is SQVTM and CDR2 is ANQGSEA. CDR3 size: 12 residues. V was pared by 7 bases and J by 5 bases, with 7 bases of the junction left unmatched. CDR3 sequence: CSGLTGVETQYF. The CDR3 DNA is TGCAGCGGCCTAACAGGGGTTGAGACCCAGTACTTC.

The gene calls are TRBV18 and TRBJ1-3, with D tentatively TRBD1 (5 bases). The ends were cut back, 1 base at V and 0 bases at J, with 13 bases in the middle. There are 17 residues in the CDR3. The germline V gene has CDR1 KGHSH and CDR2 LQKENI. CDR3 amino acids: CASSPRGAGTSGNTIYF. DNA for the CDR3: TGTGCCAGCTCACCACGGGGAGCGGGGACCTCTGGAAACACCATATATTTT.

This chain connects TRBV21-1 to TRBJ1-2; the D segment call TRBD1 is taken from the table without a DNA check. TRBV21-1 is labeled a pseudogene. This CDR3 is 15 amino acids long. CDR3 sequence reads: CASSKDPETNYGYTF. The CDR3 coding sequence is TGTGCCAGCAGCAAAGATCCAGAAACTAACTATGGCTACACCTTC.

The chain combines TRBV5-4 with TRBJ2-2; 14 nucleotides align to TRBD2. CDR3 length: 18 amino acids. The junction had 9 bases not matched to a gene; V was cut back by 4 bases and J by 4 bases. Germline V gene lookup returns CDR1 SGHNT and CDR2 YYREEE (reference sequence). The CDR3: CASSAGLAGVIVTGELFF. The DNA for the CDR3 is TGTGCCAGCAGCGCGGGACTAGCGGGAGTTATAGTCACCGGGGAGCTGTTTTTT.

This clone has only one observation. This chain uses TRBV7-3 with TRBJ1-2; 8 nucleotides align to TRBD1. Germline CDR1 reads SGHTA; CDR2 reads FQGTGA. The CDR3 runs to 15 residues. V dropped 1 base and J dropped 2; count of bases not matched to a gene: 3. The CDR3 sequence is CASSLNTGGNYGYTF. Here the CDR3 DNA reads TGTGCCAGCAGCTTAAACACAGGGGGAAACTATGGCTACACCTTC. Full variable domain (missing parts from reference TRBV7-3 and TRBJ1-2): GAGVSQTPSNKVTEKGKYVELRCDPISGHTALYWYRQSLGQGPEFLIYFQGTGAADDSGLPNDRFFAVRPEGSVSTLKIQRTERGDSAVYLCASSLNTGGNYGYTFGSGTRLTVV.

The CDR3 region is CASSEVGGIQPQHF. The CDR3 nucleotides are TGTGCCAGCAGTGAAGTCGGGGGGATCCAGCCCCAGCATTTT. The chain is built from TRBV2 and TRBJ1-5; weak D call: TRBD1 (5 bases). The CDR3 is made up of 14 amino acids. The germline V and J ends were trimmed by 1 base and 7 bases, with 11 bases remaining between them. Germline CDR1 SNHLY, CDR2 FYNNEI.

This clone has just a few counts. V usage is TRBV14 and J usage is TRBJ2-7; maybe TRBD1 (5 bases). Trimming pared 2 bases from V and 3 bases from J, leaving 11 bases between. Germline V gives CDR1 SGHDN, CDR2 FVKESK. The CDR3 extends over 14 amino acids. The DNA for the CDR3 is TGTGCCAGCAGCCAAAGGGGCCGCGACTACGAGCAGTACTTC. Its translation is CASSQRGRDYEQYF.

CDR3 amino acids: CASSPTLGGYNEQFF. The CDR3, as DNA: TGTGCCAGCAGCCCAACCCTGGGGGGCTACAATGAGCAGTTCTTC. The rearrangement uses TRBV7-3 and TRBJ2-1; TRBD2 is a possible D gene (6 bases). The CDR3 has 15 amino acids. The germline V and J ends were trimmed by 5 bases and 3 bases, with 14 bases remaining between them. The V gene's germline CDR1 is SGHTA and CDR2 FQGTGA.

This chain joins TRBV12-3 or TRBV12-4 and TRBJ2-3; a weak D match, TRBD2 (5 bases). There are 12 residues in the CDR3. The ends were cut back, 1 base at V and 11 bases at J, with 10 bases in the middle. CDR3 nucleotides: TGTGCCAGCAGTTTAGGCTCCGCGGGGCAGTATTTT. It yields the protein CASSLGSAGQYF.

This clone was recorded only once. The chain links TRBV3-1 (or the pseudogene TRBV3-2) to TRBJ2-5; no reliable D call. The CDR3 has 13 amino acids. Germline V gives CDR1 LGHDT, CDR2 YNNKEL (reference sequence). With 5 bases removed from V and 3 bases from J, the gap between germline ends came to 10 bases. The CDR3 here is CASSSRDKETQYF. Written as DNA, the CDR3 is TGTGCCAGCAGCTCGCGAGACAAAGAGACCCAGTACTTC.